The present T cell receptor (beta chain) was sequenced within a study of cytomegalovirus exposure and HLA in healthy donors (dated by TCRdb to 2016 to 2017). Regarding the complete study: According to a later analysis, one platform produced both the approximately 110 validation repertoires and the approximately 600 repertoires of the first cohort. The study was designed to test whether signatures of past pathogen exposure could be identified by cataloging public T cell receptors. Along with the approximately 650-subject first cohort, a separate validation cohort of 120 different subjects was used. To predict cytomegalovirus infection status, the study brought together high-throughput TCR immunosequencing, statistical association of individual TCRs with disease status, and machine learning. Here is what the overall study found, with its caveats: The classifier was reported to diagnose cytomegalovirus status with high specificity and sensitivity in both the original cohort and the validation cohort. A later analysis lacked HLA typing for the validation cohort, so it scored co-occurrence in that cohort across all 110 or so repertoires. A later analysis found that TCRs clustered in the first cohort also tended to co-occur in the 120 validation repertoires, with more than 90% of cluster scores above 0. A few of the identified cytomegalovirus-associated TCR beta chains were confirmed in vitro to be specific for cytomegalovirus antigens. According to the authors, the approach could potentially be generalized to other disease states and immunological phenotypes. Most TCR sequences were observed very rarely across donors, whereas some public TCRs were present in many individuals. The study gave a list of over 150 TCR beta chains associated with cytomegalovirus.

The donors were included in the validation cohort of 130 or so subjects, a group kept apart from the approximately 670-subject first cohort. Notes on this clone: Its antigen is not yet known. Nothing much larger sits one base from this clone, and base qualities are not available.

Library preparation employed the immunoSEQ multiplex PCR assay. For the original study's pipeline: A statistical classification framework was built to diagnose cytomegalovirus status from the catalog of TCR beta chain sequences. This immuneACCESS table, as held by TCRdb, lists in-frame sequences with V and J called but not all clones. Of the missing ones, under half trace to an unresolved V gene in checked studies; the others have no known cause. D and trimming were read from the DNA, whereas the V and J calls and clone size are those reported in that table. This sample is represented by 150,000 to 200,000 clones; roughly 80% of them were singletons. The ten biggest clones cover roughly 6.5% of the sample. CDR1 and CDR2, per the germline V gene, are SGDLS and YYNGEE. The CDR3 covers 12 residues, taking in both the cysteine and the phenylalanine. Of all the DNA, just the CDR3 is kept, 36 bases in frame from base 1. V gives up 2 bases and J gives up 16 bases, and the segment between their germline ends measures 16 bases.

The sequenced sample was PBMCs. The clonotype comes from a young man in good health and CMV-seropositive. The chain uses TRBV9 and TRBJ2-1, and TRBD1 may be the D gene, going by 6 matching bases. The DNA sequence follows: TGTGCCAGCAGCGTTCAGGGGACACCTCTCTTCTTC. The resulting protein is CASSVQGTPLFF. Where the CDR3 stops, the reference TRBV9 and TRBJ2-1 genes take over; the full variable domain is DSGVTQTPKHLITATGQRVTLRCSPRSGDLSVYWYQQSLDQGLQFLIQYYNGEERAKGNILERFSAQQFPDLHSELNLSSLELGDSALYFCASSVQGTPLFFGPGTRLTVL.